These T cell receptor beta chains were read from a single sample in a study of cytomegalovirus exposure and HLA in healthy donors. The protocol was immunoSEQ multiplex PCR, while the TCRdb copy is restricted to in-frame clones and leaves out a portion. The sample lists 180,000 or so clones; under 9.5% were seen once. Sequenced: PBMCs. The receptor set was obtained from a woman between 25 and 40 years old in good health and CMV-seropositive. Each CDR3 is given with its conserved first and last residue. D genes are given only for firm matches. Some rows mark clone size as missing; the rest say once, few, many or name a class of expanded clone.

j_call d_call v_call clone_size cdr3_nt cdr3_aa
TRBJ2-7 TRBD2 TRBV6-1 NA TGTGCCAGCAGTGAGGGACTAGCGGGAGGGTTCTCCTACGAGCAGTACTTC CASSEGLAGGFSYEQYF
TRBJ2-5 NA TRBV14 few TGTGCCAGCAGCCAAGGACTCACCGCTACGTTATTAGAGACCCAGTACTTC CASSQGLTATLLETQYF
TRBJ2-5 NA TRBV19 NA TGTGCCAGTAGGCCTGACTTAGACCAAGAGACCCAGTACTTC CASRPDLDQETQYF
TRBJ1-1 TRBD1 TRBV25-1 few TGTGCCAGCAGTGCAGGGGGAGTAGGCACTGAAGCTTTCTTT CASSAGGVGTEAFF
TRBJ1-2 NA TRBV25-1 NA TGTGCCAGCAGTACCCCGGGGGGCGGCTATGGCTACACCTTC CASSTPGGGYGYTF
TRBJ2-7 TRBD2 TRBV2 few TGTGCCAGCAGCCTAGCGGGAAGGGAGCAGTACTTC CASSLAGREQYF
TRBJ2-1 NA TRBV11-1 NA TGTGCCAGCAGCTCAATGGTCGACTATTTCAATGAGCAGTTCTTC CASSSMVDYFNEQFF
TRBJ1-2 TRBD1 TRBV2 NA TGTGCCAGCAGTGAGGGGGACAGGGGGCATGGCTACACCTTC CASSEGDRGHGYTF
TRBJ2-7 TRBD2 TRBV19 NA TGTGCCAGTAGCGGGACTAGCGTTGACTACGAGCAGTACTTC CASSGTSVDYEQYF
TRBJ2-5 TRBD2 TRBV2 few TGTGCCAGCAGTGGCATGCTAGCGGGAGCTGGCGAGACCCAGTACTTC CASSGMLAGAGETQYF
TRBJ2-1 TRBD2 TRBV2 few TGTGCCAGCAGTAAAGATGGGACTAACTACAATGAGCAGTTCTTC CASSKDGTNYNEQFF
TRBJ2-7 NA TRBV5-1 NA TGCGCCAGCAGCTTGAGACAGAGGACATACGAGCAGTACTTC CASSLRQRTYEQYF
TRBJ2-3 NA TRBV13 NA TGTGCCAGCAGCCAAAGCACAGATACGCAGTATTTT CASSQSTDTQYF
TRBJ1-5 NA TRBV30 NA TGTGCCTGGTTTCAAGGGGAGGGGAGCAATCAGCCCCAGCATTTT CAWFQGEGSNQPQHF
TRBJ1-4 TRBD1 TRBV7-9 NA TGTGCCAGCAGCTTTGGGACAGTTAATGAAAAACTGTTTTTT CASSFGTVNEKLFF
TRBJ2-2 TRBD2 TRBV27 NA TGTGCCAGCAGTTTACGTGCCCCCGGGAGGGGTGACACCGGGGAGCTGTTTTTT CASSLRAPGRGDTGELFF
TRBJ1-2 NA TRBV6-1 few TGTGCCAGCAGTGAATCACAGCTTAACTATGGCTACACCTTC CASSESQLNYGYTF
TRBJ1-3 NA TRBV5-6 few TGTGCCAGCAGCTTCGTAACCTCGGGTGGAAACACCATATATTTT CASSFVTSGGNTIYF
TRBJ2-3 TRBD1 TRBV6-4 NA TGTGCCAGCAGAGAGGGGACAGGATCTCGGTGGGATACGCAGTATTTT CASREGTGSRWDTQYF
TRBJ1-1 TRBD1 TRBV9 many TGTGCCAGCAGCAAGACAGGGATGAACACTGAAGCTTTCTTT CASSKTGMNTEAFF
TRBJ2-6 NA TRBV5-1 few TGCGCCAGCAGCTTGGACATAACCGGGGCCAACGTCCTGACTTTC CASSLDITGANVLTF
TRBJ2-7 NA TRBV4-1 few TGCGCCAGCAGTCAAGGTTCCCGGGGATTGTACGAGCAGTACTTT CASSQGSRGLYEQYF
TRBJ1-1 NA TRBV21-1 few TGTGCCAGCAGTCACCCGGGTACCACTGAAGCTTTCTTT CASSHPGTTEAFF
TRBJ2-7 NA TRBV5-4 few TGTGCCAGCAGCGACCGGGGATACGAGCAGTACTTC CASSDRGYEQYF
TRBJ2-1 NA TRBV5-1 NA TGCGCCAGCAGCTTCCCTGCGGGAAGCTCCTACAATGAGCAGTTCTTC CASSFPAGSSYNEQFF
TRBJ2-5 TRBD2 TRBV19 few TGTGCCAGTAGTATCGGGGCTAGCGGGATCCAAGAGACCCAGTACTTC CASSIGASGIQETQYF